A single sample is the source of the 30 T cell receptor beta chains below, sequenced in a study of blood T cell repertoires in COVID-19 (dated by TCRdb to 2019 to 2021). The library was obtained by the immunoSEQ multiplex PCR assay. The clones in this table, taken by TCRdb from immuneACCESS, are in-frame only. Not every clone is retained; where verified, under half of the shortfall comes from an unresolved V gene, and the cause of the rest is unknown. In this sample the table shows some 230,000 clones, more than 75% of which occur a single time. The biggest ten clones account for 8% to 10% of the sample. The sample was peripheral blood. Source of these receptors: a woman aged 80 or over with COVID-19, enrolled during active disease.

This rearrangement joins TRBV30 to TRBJ1-2, with 7 nucleotides matching TRBD1. V lost 5 bases to trimming and J lost 8 bases; unmatched junction nucleotides: 14. This CDR3 is built from 14 residues. The germline CDR1 and CDR2 sequences are GTSNPN and SVGIG (reference sequence). In DNA form, the CDR3 reads TGTGCCTGGGCAGATCTCAGGACAGGCGCGGGCTACACCTTC. As protein: CAWADLRTGAGYTF. Filled out from reference TRBV30 and TRBJ1-2, the complete variable domain reads SQTIHQWPATLVQPVGSPLSLECTVEGTSNPNLYWYRQAAGRGLQLLFYSVGIGQISSEVPQNLSASRPQDRQFILSSKKLLLSDSGFYLCAWADLRTGAGYTFGSGTRLTVV.

This clone appeared a few times. The chain has TRBV3-1 (or the pseudogene TRBV3-2) and TRBJ1-6, with 9 bases matching TRBD1. Germline V CDR1 and CDR2: LGHDT, YNNKEL (reference sequence). The CDR3 is 16 amino acids. V was clipped by 2 bases and J by 8 bases; unmatched bases: 7. The CDR3 sequence is CASSQKSGQGYSPLHF. The CDR3 region has the DNA TGTGCCAGCAGCCAAAAGTCAGGACAGGGGTATTCACCCCTCCACTTT.

The chain carries TRBV7-9 and TRBJ2-5, with D perhaps matching TRBD1 (6 bases). Trimming shortened V by 2 bases and J by 5 bases, and 21 bases separated the two germline ends. The CDR3 has 17 amino acids. Germline V gives CDR1 SEHNR, CDR2 FQNEAQ (reference sequence). For the CDR3, the DNA is TGTGCCAGCAGCTTATTGCAGGGGTCCAAAGGAGTGGAGACCCAGTACTTC. It specifies CASSLLQGSKGVETQYF. Full variable domain (rest looked up from reference TRBV7-9 and TRBJ2-5): DTGVSQNPRHKITKRGQNVTFRCDPISEHNRLYWYRQTLGQGPEFLTYFQNEAQLEKSRLLSDRFSAERPKGSFSTLEIQRTEQGDSAMYLCASSLLQGSKGVETQYFGPGTRLLVL.

The chain's CDR3 is CASLRGSAEKLFF. CDR3 sequence (DNA): TGTGCCAGCCTCAGGGGAAGCGCTGAAAAACTGTTTTTT. This sequence joins TRBV18 and TRBJ1-4, with a possible D match to TRBD1 (6 bases). Germline values: CDR1 KGHSH, CDR2 LQKENI. There are 13 residues in the CDR3. The V end was cut by 8 bases, the J end by 7 bases, with 14 bases between.

Turning to this clone: It is unclear where the CDR3 begins or ends on the DNA, so no DNA is shown, and the CDR3 is as TCRdb lists it. This rearrangement joins TRBV5-1 to TRBJ2-7; TRBD1, the table's D call, was not compared with the DNA. Looked up from germline, CDR1 is SGHRS and CDR2 is YFSETQ. The CDR3 is 18 amino acids in total, end residues counted. The CDR3 loop reads CASSFSGQGERIRPEQYF.

CDR3 region: CASSFDKLTEAFF. DNA for the CDR3: TGTGCCAGCAGCTTTGACAAGCTCACTGAAGCTTTCTTT. V and J are TRBV2 and TRBJ1-1, with D unclear. Between the trimmed V and J ends, which lost 6 bases and 4 bases, there was a span of 12 bases. Germline V gives CDR1 SNHLY, CDR2 FYNNEI. The CDR3 covers 13 residues.

Note on this clone: Other nucleotide sequences from this sample produce the same CDR3. J is TRBJ1-1 and V is TRBV6-5, with D unresolved. Germline V gives CDR1 MNHEY, CDR2 SVGAGI. This CDR3 contains 11 residues. The V and J ends lost 6 bases and 1 base respectively, with 3 bases between them. CDR3: CASRRNTEAFF. The DNA for the CDR3 is TGTGCCAGCAGGCGGAACACTGAAGCTTTCTTT.

This clone was recorded once. This chain connects TRBV5-4 to TRBJ2-5, with TRBD2 identical over 7 bases. The CDR3 sequence is 15 residues long. Germline lookup yields CDR1 SGHNT and CDR2 YYREEE (reference sequence). Trimming took 4 bases from V and 5 from J; bases not matched to a gene: 11. The CDR3 spells CASSQTSRSGETQYF. DNA for the CDR3: TGTGCCAGCAGCCAGACTAGCAGGAGTGGGGAGACCCAGTACTTC.

The rearrangement joins TRBV11-3 to TRBJ2-2; maybe TRBD1 (5 bases). V dropped 1 base and J dropped 6 bases, with 15 bases sitting between them. The CDR3 consists of 16 residues. Germline V CDR1 and CDR2: SGHNT, YENEEA. This CDR3 reads CASSLGGLGVPGELFF. The DNA for the CDR3 is TGTGCCAGCAGCTTAGGGGGCTTGGGTGTCCCCGGGGAGCTGTTTTTT.

The V and J genes are TRBV29-1 and TRBJ2-7; 10 bases fit TRBD1. The CDR3 has 15 amino acids. CDR1 and CDR2 from the germline V gene are SQVTM and ANQGSEA. J was trimmed by 2 bases and V by 4 bases; bases with no gene match: 8. CDR3 coding DNA: TGCAGCGTTGGACAGCCGGACAGGGGGACCTACGAGCAGTACTTC. Residues: CSVGQPDRGTYEQYF.

This rearrangement joins TRBV4-1 to TRBJ2-2; TRBD1 might be the D (5 bases). This CDR3 has 16 amino acids. Germline V lookup: CDR1 MGHRA, CDR2 YSYEKL. The V gene lost 1 base and the J gene lost 1 base, with 10 bases spanning the gap. The chain's CDR3 is CASSQGSTENTGELFF. CDR3 nucleotide sequence: TGCGCCAGCAGCCAAGGCTCGACAGAGAACACCGGGGAGCTGTTTTTT.

The V gene is TRBV28, the J gene TRBJ2-5, with 7 bases identical to TRBD1. The CDR3 is 15 residues long. After removal of 3 bases from V and 4 bases from J, the junction contained 8 bases not matched to a gene. In germline, CDR1 is MDHEN, CDR2 SYDVKM. CDR3 amino acids: CASSLGQGETETQYF. The CDR3 nucleotides are TGTGCCAGCAGTTTGGGGCAGGGGGAAACAGAGACCCAGTACTTC.

The chain carries TRBV10-3 and TRBJ2-3; tentatively, D is TRBD2 (5 bases). This CDR3 has 14 amino acids. Per the germline V gene, CDR1 is ENHRY and CDR2 is SYGVKD. V was trimmed by 2 bases and J by 8 bases, leaving 14 bases between them. The CDR3 reads CAISEQGGRITQYF. CDR3 nucleotide sequence: TGTGCCATCAGTGAGCAAGGAGGTCGGATTACGCAGTATTTT.

This chain uses TRBV20-1 with TRBJ1-5; maybe TRBD1 (5 bases). V was trimmed by 3 bases and J by 0 bases, leaving 12 bases between them. This CDR3 is 15 amino acids long. CDR1 and CDR2 from the germline V gene are DFQATT and SNEGSKA (reference sequence). The CDR3 region has the DNA TGCAGTGCTAGTCAGGGCGAGTATAGCAATCAGCCCCAGCATTTT. It specifies CSASQGEYSNQPQHF.

The chain couples TRBV6-4 to TRBJ2-1; D is unclear. CDR1 and CDR2 from the germline V gene are MRHNA and SNTAGT. V lost 4 bases, J lost 8 bases, and 18 bases lay in between. This CDR3 region has 15 residues. The CDR3 DNA follows: TGTGCCAGCAGTGCCTACGGGTCCCCGGGTTATGAGCAGTTCTTC. Protein product: CASSAYGSPGYEQFF.

The genes are TRBV28 and TRBJ2-7, with 7 bases fitting TRBD2. The V gene's germline CDR1 is MDHEN and CDR2 SYDVKM. This CDR3 has 16 amino acids. V was clipped by 6 bases and J by 2 bases; unmatched bases: 13. The CDR3, as DNA: TGTGCCAGCAGCTCGGTTCAGGCTAGCGGTACCTACGAGCAGTACTTC. Translation: CASSSVQASGTYEQYF.

This clone appeared a few times. The V and J genes are TRBV7-9 and TRBJ1-2, with a weak D call TRBD1 (6 bases). The CDR3 spans 13 residues. The germline V and J ends were trimmed by 4 bases and 8 bases, with 14 bases remaining between them. In germline, CDR1 is SEHNR, CDR2 FQNEAQ (reference sequence). CDR3 sequence (DNA): TGTGCCAGCAGCTCTCTAGGGGGAAGGGGCTACACCTTC. Residues: CASSSLGGRGYTF.

The table lists this clone with a few counts. The chain recombines TRBV5-4 with TRBJ1-2; perhaps TRBD1 as D (5 bases). CDR1 and CDR2 (germline): SGHNT, YYREEE (reference sequence). The length of the CDR3 is 15 residues. Trimming took 0 bases from V and 5 from J, leaving 14 bases between them. The CDR3 loop is CASSLGWGSLYGYTF. The CDR3 DNA reads as TGTGCCAGCAGCTTGGGTTGGGGCAGCCTGTATGGCTACACCTTC.

The chain joins TRBV4-1 to TRBJ1-2; D is ambiguous. V was cut by 0 bases and J by 4 bases, with 6 bases left in between. Germline V gene data show CDR1 as MGHRA and CDR2 as YSYEKL. This CDR3 is built from 13 residues. The CDR3: CASSQDGIYGYTF. In DNA, the CDR3 is TGCGCCAGCAGCCAAGACGGGATCTATGGCTACACCTTC.

The chain employs TRBV7-2 and TRBJ2-7; TRBD2 matches at 16 bases. CDR1 SGHTA and CDR2 FQGNSA come from the germline V gene. The V and J ends lost 5 bases and 4 bases, in that order; junction bases with no gene match: 8. The CDR3 has 17 amino acids. This CDR3 reads CASSPGLAGGRGYEQYF. The CDR3 nucleotides are TGTGCCAGCAGCCCGGGACTAGCGGGAGGGCGGGGTTACGAGCAGTACTTC.

The rearrangement joins TRBV2 to TRBJ1-2; possible D gene TRBD1, 6 bases. This CDR3 has 13 residues. Trimming removed 6 bases at V and 5 bases at J, with 13 bases between. Germline lookup yields CDR1 SNHLY and CDR2 FYNNEI. The CDR3 bases are TGTGCCAGCAGGCCACAGGGAGGGTATGGCTACACCTTC. Translation gives CASRPQGGYGYTF.

The rearrangement links TRBV7-2 to TRBJ2-6; D is possibly TRBD2 (6 bases). Trimming took 5 bases from V and 0 from J, leaving 11 bases between them. This CDR3 has 16 residues. The V gene's germline CDR1 is SGHTA and CDR2 FQGNSA. CDR3 amino acids: CASSAGLLSGANVLTF. The DNA of the CDR3 is TGTGCCAGCAGCGCGGGACTCCTCTCTGGGGCCAACGTCCTGACTTTC.

A single count supports this clone. This sequence joins TRBV24-1 and TRBJ2-1; D might be TRBD2 (6 bases). From germline, CDR1 is KGHDR and CDR2 SFDVKD. V gave up 5 bases and J gave up 10 bases, with 11 bases separating them. The CDR3 has 12 amino acids. CDR3 residues: CATSAGVKEQFF. DNA of the CDR3: TGTGCCACCAGTGCGGGGGTAAAAGAGCAGTTCTTC.

The chain has TRBV6-5 and TRBJ2-5; unclear D gene. Germline CDR1 and CDR2: MNHEY and SVGAGI. CDR3 length equals 13 residues. V was clipped by 5 bases and J by 6 bases, with 13 bases between them. CDR3 sequence (DNA): TGTGCCAGCAGTCTTACTGTATCGAAGACCCAGTACTTC. Amino acids: CASSLTVSKTQYF.

The chain carries TRBV4-2 and TRBJ2-4; D is unresolved. CDR1 and CDR2 from the germline V gene are LGHNA and YNFKEQ. Trimming took off 0 bases at V and 5 bases at J, with 5 bases between the two ends. The length of the CDR3 is 13 residues. The CDR3, as DNA: TGTGCCAGCAGCCAAGATCGGGAAAACATTCAGTACTTC. As protein: CASSQDRENIQYF.

V gene TRBV27 combines with J gene TRBJ1-1, with 9 bases lining up with TRBD1. The CDR3 sequence is 15 residues long. The V gene's germline CDR1 is MNHEY and CDR2 SMNVEV (reference sequence). Trimming cost V 8 bases and J 1 base; bases outside gene matches: 8. The CDR3 loop reads CASRKLDRGNTEAFF. In nucleotides, the CDR3 is TGTGCCAGCCGAAAACTGGACAGGGGGAACACTGAAGCTTTCTTT.

The rearrangement joins TRBV4-2 to TRBJ2-5; perhaps TRBD1 as D (6 bases). This CDR3 is built from 15 residues. CDR1 and CDR2 from the germline V gene are LGHNA and YNFKEQ. V was pared by 4 bases and J by 2 bases, with 14 bases between. CDR3 sequence: CASSRTRDTQETQYF. The CDR3 coding sequence is TGTGCCAGCAGCCGTACCCGGGACACGCAAGAGACCCAGTACTTC.

The chain uses TRBV5-1 and TRBJ1-2; 9 positions agree with TRBD1. V was clipped by 0 bases and J by 0 bases; unmatched bases: 6. The germline CDR1 and CDR2 sequences are SGHRS and YFSETQ. The CDR3 runs 17 residues. The CDR3 loop reads CASSLGDRDGTNYGYTF. The CDR3 DNA sequence: TGCGCCAGCAGCTTGGGGGACAGGGATGGGACTAACTATGGCTACACCTTC.

The rearrangement uses TRBV6-8 and TRBJ1-2; weak D call: TRBD1 (6 bases). Looked up from germline, CDR1 is MNHGY and CDR2 is SAAAGT. The CDR3 extends over 14 amino acids. V lost 6 bases and J 2 bases, leaving 13 bases between the germline ends. The CDR3 region is CASRLEGVNYGYTF. DNA of the CDR3: TGTGCCAGCAGACTCGAGGGGGTGAACTATGGCTACACCTTC.

The V and J genes are TRBV28 and TRBJ1-1; the D gene is possibly TRBD1 (6 bases). V was cut by 8 bases and J by 8 bases, with 30 bases left in between. This CDR3 has 17 amino acids. Germline V CDR1 and CDR2: MDHEN, SYDVKM. CDR3 amino acids: CASAPPVGGPTGFEAFF. As DNA, the CDR3 is TGTGCCAGCGCCCCCCCGGTCGGGGGGCCAACGGGGTTCGAAGCTTTCTTT.